This is a list of T cell receptor beta chains from one sample in a study of blood T cell repertoires in COVID-19. TCRdb's copy holds only in-frame clones and misses some; the assay was immunoSEQ multiplex PCR. This sample carries around 68,000 clones, about 87% of them seen once, and the ten largest clones take about 2.1%. Sequencing was carried out using peripheral blood. The receptors shown here come from a human donor in a cohort sampled during active COVID-19. The CDR3 runs from the conserved cysteine through the conserved F or W. Fields, in order: D gene, V gene, clone size, J gene, CDR3 DNA, CDR3 protein. D genes are given only for firm matches. Not all rows give a size; the values are once, few, many and, for expanded clones, a class.

>.|TRBV30|.|TRBJ1-4
TGTGCCTGGAACCCCACTCGGGATGAAAAACTGTTTTTT
CAWNPTRDEKLFF
>TRBD2|TRBV28|.|TRBJ2-7
TGTGCCAGCAGTTCCCCGGGACTAGCGGGAGTGGGCTACGAGCAGTACTTC
CASSSPGLAGVGYEQYF
>TRBD2|TRBV7-2|.|TRBJ2-3
TGTGCCAGCAGCTTAGTCGGGGGGTACACAGATACGCAGTATTTT
CASSLVGGYTDTQYF
>TRBD1|TRBV5-6|.|TRBJ1-1
TGTGCCAGCATCGTACAGGGGTTAATGACTGAAGCTTTCTTT
CASIVQGLMTEAFF
>.|TRBV29-1|.|TRBJ2-2
TGCAGCGCTGGACACGCCACCGGGGAGCTGTTTTTT
CSAGHATGELFF
>.|TRBV27|.|TRBJ2-7
TGTGCCAGCAGTTTAGTTCAGGGGAAGGTCGAGCAGTACTTC
CASSLVQGKVEQYF
>TRBD2|TRBV19|medium-sized|TRBJ2-5
TGTGCCAGTAGACTAGCGGGCGAGACCCAGTACTTC
CASRLAGETQYF
>TRBD1|TRBV18|.|TRBJ2-2
TGTGCCAGCTCCCAGACCCGGGACAGGGGCGCCGGGGAGCTGTTTTTT
CASSQTRDRGAGELFF
>TRBD1|TRBV5-1|.|TRBJ2-1
TGCGCCAGCAGCTCAACGGGACAGGGGAACAATGAGCAGTTCTTC
CASSSTGQGNNEQFF
>.|TRBV7-2|.|TRBJ1-1
TGTGCCAGCAGCCCAAGGGGCACTGAAGCTTTCTTT
CASSPRGTEAFF